This T cell receptor beta chain is from a study of T-cell memory formation after mild COVID-19. Study-wide context: TCR clusters were mostly confined to one donor each. Study results and limitations: Cross-reactive memory appears to have joined, as suggested by some responding clones showing up in pre-infection memory.

The table lists this clonotype with many counts. Its matching antigen is unknown. With constant-segment primers, 5'RACE yielded cDNA libraries of TCR alpha and TCR beta that carried sample barcodes and UMIs. MiXCR, run by TCRdb on the 5' RACE reads, gives a single entry per CDR3 protein. The repertoire includes 100,000 to 150,000 distinct CDR3 sequences, 5% to 6.5% of them detected once, and 2% to 2.5% sits in the top ten. The receptor was isolated from an adult woman who had mild COVID-19 (a few samples of this study predate the infection). Cell type and time point are not known. Specimen: PBMCs or a T cell subset sorted from them (not recorded which).

The CDR3 protein is CASSQPRGRGDTEAFF. CDR3 DNA: TGTGCCAGCAGTCAGCCCCGGGGCAGGGGAGACACTGAAGCTTTCTTT. This chain joins TRBV12-3 or TRBV12-4 and TRBJ1-1, with D perhaps matching TRBD1 (6 bases). The CDR3 has 16 amino acids. V was pared by 5 bases and J by 3 bases, with 19 bases between.